The table lists the clone carrying this T cell receptor (beta chain) with a few counts. Antigen: not known. These data originate in a study of identical twins. General observations from the study: Beta clonotypes that were abundant in cord blood contained fewer insertions, a pattern absent from memory repertoires. Monozygotic twin pairs showed more out-of-frame TCR alpha sharing than models estimated.

A universal primer site arose from template switching, and cDNA bore unique molecular identifiers. TCRdb ran MiXCR on the 5' RACE reads and lists one entry per CDR3 protein. Among nearly 650,000 distinct CDR3 sequences, roughly 7.1% were seen once, and the ten largest hold 1.5% to 2%. All donors were healthy Caucasians. The germline gives CDR1 MNHEY, CDR2 SMNVEV (reference sequence). The J segment lost 0 bases and the V segment lost 10 bases, leaving 5 bases of the junction unmatched. The CDR3 length is 14 residues. The data were also submitted as part of a second study, on yellow fever vaccine responses in identical twins.

The sequenced material came from PBMCs. The receptor comes from a woman aged 18-35 years in good health. This rearrangement joins TRBV27 to TRBJ2-2, with 7 bases lining up with TRBD2. The chain's CDR3 is CATTSATNTGELFF. CDR3 bases: TGTGCCACCACTAGCGCCACGAACACCGGGGAGCTGTTTTTT.